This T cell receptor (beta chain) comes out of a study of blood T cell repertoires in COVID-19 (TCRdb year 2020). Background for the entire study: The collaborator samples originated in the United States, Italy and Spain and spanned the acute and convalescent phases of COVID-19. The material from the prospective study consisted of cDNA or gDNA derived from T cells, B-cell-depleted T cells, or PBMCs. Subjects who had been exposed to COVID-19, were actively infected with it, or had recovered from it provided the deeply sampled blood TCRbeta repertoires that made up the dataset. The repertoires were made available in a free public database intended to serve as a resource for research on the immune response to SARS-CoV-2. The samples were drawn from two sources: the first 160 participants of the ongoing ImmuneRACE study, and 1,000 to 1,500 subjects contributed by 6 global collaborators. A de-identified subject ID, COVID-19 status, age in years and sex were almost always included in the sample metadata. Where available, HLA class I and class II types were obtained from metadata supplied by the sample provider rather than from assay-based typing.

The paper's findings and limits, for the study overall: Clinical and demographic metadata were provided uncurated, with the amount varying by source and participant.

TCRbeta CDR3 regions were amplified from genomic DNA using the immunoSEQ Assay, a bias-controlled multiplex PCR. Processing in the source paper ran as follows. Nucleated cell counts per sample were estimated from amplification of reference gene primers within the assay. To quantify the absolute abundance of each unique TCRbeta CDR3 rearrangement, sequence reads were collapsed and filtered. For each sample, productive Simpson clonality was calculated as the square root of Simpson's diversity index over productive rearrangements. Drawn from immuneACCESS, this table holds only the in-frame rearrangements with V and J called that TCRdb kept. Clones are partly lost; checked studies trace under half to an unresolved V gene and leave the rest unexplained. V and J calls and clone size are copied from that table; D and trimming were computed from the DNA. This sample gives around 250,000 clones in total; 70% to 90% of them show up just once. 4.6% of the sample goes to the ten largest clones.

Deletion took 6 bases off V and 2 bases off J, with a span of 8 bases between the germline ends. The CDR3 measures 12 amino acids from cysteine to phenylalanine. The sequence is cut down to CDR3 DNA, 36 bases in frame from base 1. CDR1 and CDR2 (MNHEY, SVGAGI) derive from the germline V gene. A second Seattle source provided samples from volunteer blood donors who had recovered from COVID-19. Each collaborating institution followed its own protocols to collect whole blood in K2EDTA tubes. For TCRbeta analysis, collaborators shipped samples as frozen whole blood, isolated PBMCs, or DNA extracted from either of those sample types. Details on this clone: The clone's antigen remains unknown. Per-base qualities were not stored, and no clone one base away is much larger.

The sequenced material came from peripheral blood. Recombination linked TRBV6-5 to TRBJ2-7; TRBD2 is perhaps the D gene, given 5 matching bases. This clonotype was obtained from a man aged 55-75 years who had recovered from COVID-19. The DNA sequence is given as TGTGCCAGCAGACCCGGGACCTACGAGCAGTACTTC. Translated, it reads CASRPGTYEQYF.